Following are 17 T cell receptor beta chains from one sample sequenced in a study of T cell responses to AZD1222 COVID-19 vaccine. Using immunoSEQ multiplex PCR, the repertoire was profiled, and TCRdb retains in-frame clones only, with some absent. The repertoire holds 60,000 to 85,000 clones, with about 80% as singletons. The sequencing here drew on peripheral blood, taken 28 days after the second dose of the MenACWY control vaccine. The receptors were sampled from an adult who received the MenACWY meningococcal vaccine as a control.

The chain combines TRBV6-1 with TRBJ2-2, with 12 bases identical to TRBD2. The CDR3 consists of 16 residues. Germline V lookup: CDR1 MNHNS, CDR2 SASEGT. V was pared by 3 bases and J by 7 bases, with 6 bases of the junction left unmatched. CDR3 nucleotides: TGTGCCAGCAGTGACCTACTAGCGGGAGGAATCGGGGAGCTGTTTTTT. Translated, it gives CASSDLLAGGIGELFF.

V is TRBV28 and J is TRBJ1-1; 9 nucleotides agree with TRBD1. Germline CDR1 reads MDHEN; CDR2 reads SYDVKM. J was trimmed by 5 bases and V by 5 bases; bases with no gene match: 9. This CDR3 is built from 15 residues. The CDR3 DNA reads as TGTGCCAGCAGTAGAAACAGGGGGCCTGGAACTGAAGCTTTCTTT. It yields the protein CASSRNRGPGTEAFF.

The V call is TRBV30, the J call TRBJ1-2; 7 nucleotides line up with TRBD1. The germline gives CDR1 GTSNPN, CDR2 SVGIG (reference sequence). There are 13 residues in the CDR3. V gave up 7 bases and J gave up 6 bases; unmatched junction bases: 11. Here the CDR3 DNA reads TGTGCCTACCATTCCGACAGGGCTGATGGCTACACCTTC. This translates into CAYHSDRADGYTF.

The rearrangement links TRBV7-2 to TRBJ2-7, with unresolved D. V lost 2 bases and J 3 bases, leaving 8 bases between the germline ends. This CDR3 spans 13 amino acids. Germline V gives CDR1 SGHTA, CDR2 FQGNSA. In DNA, the CDR3 is TGTGCCAGCAGCTTAAATGTAGGCTACGAGCAGTACTTC. Its translation: CASSLNVGYEQYF.

The chain carries TRBV11-3 and TRBJ1-1, with TRBD1 matching over 11 bases. Germline lookup yields CDR1 SGHNT and CDR2 YENEEA. The CDR3 consists of 15 residues. The trim removed 6 bases at V and 4 bases at J, leaving 7 bases unmatched. CDR3 in amino acids: CASRPDRGRLTEAFF. CDR3 sequence (DNA): TGTGCCAGCAGGCCGGACAGGGGGCGGCTCACTGAAGCTTTCTTT.

This clone has just a few counts. This chain joins TRBV6-5 and TRBJ2-1; 8 bases match TRBD1. The CDR3 is made up of 15 amino acids. With 5 bases clipped from V and 3 bases from J, the junction kept 6 bases outside the gene matches. Germline V lookup: CDR1 MNHEY, CDR2 SVGAGI. The CDR3 protein is CASSTDRGIYNEQFF. The CDR3 DNA is TGTGCCAGCAGTACCGACAGGGGAATCTACAATGAGCAGTTCTTC.

This chain links TRBV19 with TRBJ1-1, with a tentative D call TRBD1 (5 bases). Trimming pared 2 bases from V and 4 bases from J, leaving 14 bases between. The germline CDR1 and CDR2 sequences are LNHDA and SQIVND (reference sequence). This CDR3 has 15 amino acids. CDR3 DNA sequence: TGTGCCAGTAGTATAACCTCGGAAGGGGCCACTGAAGCTTTCTTT. Translating gives CASSITSEGATEAFF.

V usage is TRBV6-5 and J usage is TRBJ2-7; TRBD2 matches 11 bases. The V segment lost 6 bases and the J segment 6 bases; nucleotides outside the gene matches: 10. The length of the CDR3 is 15 residues. Germline V gene sequence: CDR1 MNHEY, CDR2 SVGAGI. The CDR3 nucleotides are TGTGCCAGCAGCGCATCTAGCGGGAGGCCGATCGAGCAGTACTTC. This translates into CASSASSGRPIEQYF.

This rearrangement joins TRBV5-5 to TRBJ2-3; D is unresolved. Germline V lookup: CDR1 SGHKS, CDR2 YYEKEE (reference sequence). There are 16 residues in the CDR3. Trimming shortened V by 0 bases and J by 0 bases, and 11 bases separated the two germline ends. The CDR3 region has the DNA TGTGCCAGCAGCTTGGTAGGAACCTCTAGCACAGATACGCAGTATTTT. Translated: CASSLVGTSSTDTQYF.

The J gene is TRBJ2-7, the V gene TRBV28; no clear D. The V gene's germline CDR1 is MDHEN and CDR2 SYDVKM. Trimming took 5 bases from V and 5 from J, leaving 13 bases between them. The CDR3 covers 13 residues. For the CDR3, the DNA is TGTGCCAGCAGTCCCTCTCCTAGAGACGAGCAGTACTTC. Translation gives CASSPSPRDEQYF.

There are a few counts of this clone. The J gene is TRBJ1-2, the V gene TRBV5-1; 10 nucleotides agree with TRBD1. The germline gives CDR1 SGHRS, CDR2 YFSETQ. V shed 4 bases, J shed 8 bases, and the junction held 11 bases outside the gene matches. The length of the CDR3 is 15 residues. The CDR3 loop is CASSPRQGAIEGYTF. CDR3 DNA: TGCGCCAGCAGCCCAAGACAGGGGGCAATTGAGGGCTACACCTTC.

This chain connects TRBV9 to TRBJ2-1; 9 bases agree with TRBD2. Trimming removed 0 bases from V and 7 bases from J; junction bases left unmatched: 11. Per the germline V gene, CDR1 is SGDLS and CDR2 is YYNGEE. This CDR3 is 17 amino acids long. The CDR3 loop reads CASSVDSGSLAGNEQFF. The CDR3 region has the DNA TGTGCCAGCAGCGTAGATAGCGGGAGCCTGGCAGGGAATGAGCAGTTCTTC. The variable domain in full, completed from reference TRBV9 and TRBJ2-1, reads DSGVTQTPKHLITATGQRVTLRCSPRSGDLSVYWYQQSLDQGLQFLIQYYNGEERAKGNILERFSAQQFPDLHSELNLSSLELGDSALYFCASSVDSGSLAGNEQFFGPGTRLTVL.

This clone occurred a few times. The gene calls are TRBV4-2 and TRBJ1-4; D gene ambiguous. The CDR3 runs to 18 residues. The V end was cut by 0 bases, the J end by 0 bases, with 14 bases between. Germline-derived CDR1 and CDR2 are LGHNA and YNFKEQ. The CDR3 sequence: CASSQDGAEFATNEKLFF. In nucleotides, the CDR3 is TGTGCCAGCAGCCAAGACGGCGCGGAGTTTGCAACTAATGAAAAACTGTTTTTT.

This chain uses TRBV6-5 with TRBJ2-2; D remains ambiguous. V lost 2 bases and J 6 bases, leaving 16 bases between the germline ends. The germline V gene encodes CDR1 MNHEY and CDR2 SVGAGI. The CDR3 has 16 amino acids. The CDR3 region is CASSYTRRRIAGELFF. Written as DNA, the CDR3 is TGTGCCAGCAGTTACACCAGGCGGCGCATAGCCGGGGAGCTGTTTTTT.

The rearrangement uses TRBV6-5 and TRBJ2-1, with 7 bases that match TRBD2. V lost 6 bases, J lost 7 bases, and 9 bases stayed unmatched. Looked up from germline, CDR1 is MNHEY and CDR2 is SVGAGI. The CDR3 has 14 amino acids. The CDR3 DNA sequence: TGTGCCAGCAGCCCACGTGGGGGGGTGAATGAGCAGTTCTTC. Translating gives CASSPRGGVNEQFF.

The chain is built from TRBV7-8 and TRBJ1-4; 11 bases line up with TRBD1. Germline V gene lookup returns CDR1 SGHVS and CDR2 FQNEAQ. The trim removed 3 bases at V and 8 bases at J, leaving 2 bases unmatched. This CDR3 is 14 amino acids long. The CDR3 loop reads CASSLDRGREKLFF. The CDR3 nucleotides are TGTGCCAGCAGCTTGGACAGGGGGCGGGAAAAACTGTTTTTT. The entire variable domain, with the rest obtained from reference TRBV7-8 and TRBJ1-4, is as follows: GAGVSQSPRYKVAKRGQDVALRCDPISGHVSLFWYQQALGQGPEFLTYFQNEAQLDKSGLPSDRFFAERPEGSVSTLKIQRTQQEDSAVYLCASSLDRGREKLFFGSGTQLSVL.

V and J are TRBV18 and TRBJ1-5; D is undetermined. Germline lookup yields CDR1 KGHSH and CDR2 LQKENI. The CDR3 runs to 14 residues. V gave up 2 bases and J gave up 7 bases, with 12 bases separating them. CDR3 loop: CASSPDSGSQPQHF. Here the CDR3 DNA reads TGTGCCAGCTCACCAGACTCGGGAAGCCAGCCCCAGCATTTT.